Described below is a single TCR beta chain sequence and its context. Its antigen is undetermined. The junction departs from germline at one end; a sequencing error may be responsible. The record originates from a study of T cell responses to AZD1222 COVID-19 vaccine. Study-level results: Only 6 or 7 individuals given AZD1222 were seropositive at baseline.

The CDR3 contains 16 residues. Germline loops: CDR1 KGHSY, CDR2 FQNENV. Clones were read by immunoSEQ multiplex PCR, and TCRdb kept only the in-frame ones, dropping some. The table lists about 170,000 clones, over 85% of them singletons, with around 2.6% in the top ten. The rearrangement links TRBV16 to TRBJ2-3; 8 nucleotides match TRBD1. Sample: peripheral blood, taken on day 0 of AZD1222 vaccination. This TCR derives from an adult in good health. CDR3 nucleotides: TGTGCCAGCAGTCAATTTTTAGGACAGGGCGCAGATACGCAGTATTTT. This sequence encodes CASSQFLGQGADTQYF.